The following is a T cell receptor (beta chain) sequence with its context. No cognate antigen has been identified for it. A Human TCR Profiling Kit was used to prepare UMI-labeled 5' RACE TCRbeta libraries. The same number of PCR cycles was used to prepare all TCRbeta libraries in parallel. The paper's data handling went like this. Each TCRbeta library contained between roughly 3,000 and 18,000 functional CDR3beta clonotypes. UMI extraction and consensus assembly used MIGEC 1.2.9, requiring at least three reads per UMI. In-frame CDR3beta repertoires were extracted with MiXCR 3.0.3. Diversity metrics were computed in VDJtools 1.2.1 after downsampling each sample to 42,000 randomly selected UMIs. For the top 3,000 clones of each sample pair, the repertoire overlap metrics D, R and F2 were calculated in VDJtools. Reprocessed by TCRdb, the reads give a single entry per CDR3 protein sequence, without DNA. The V and J calls were not made by the authors but by TCRdb's processing. This sample's clone table shows 6,000 to 8,500 distinct CDR3 sequences. In total, the top ten clones hold approximately 22% of the sample.

Peripheral blood mononuclear cells were isolated from healthy donor buffy coats by density gradient separation. Negative magnetic separation using EasySep or MojoSort CD8+ T cell isolation kits was how the study enriched total CD8+ T cells. For each subset, total RNA was extracted using an RNeasy Mini Kit from duplicate vials of under 160,000 sorted CD8+ T cells. PBMCs were used either fresh or after being cryopreserved in fetal bovine serum containing roughly 9.8% DMSO. Fluorescence-activated cell sorting on a FACSAria III was used to sort CD8+ T cell subsets to purity. The data stem from a study of human CD8 memory T cell subsets (dated by TCRdb to about 2020). Study-wide context: To assess clonal relationships, the TCRbeta repertoires of stem-like (TSTEM), progenitor exhausted-like (TPEX) and effector memory CD8+ T cell subsets were compared. TCRbeta repertoires were obtained from TSTEM, TPEX and effector memory subsets contributed by each of more than five donors.

CDR1 and CDR2, per the germline V gene, are SGHRS and YFSETQ. The CDR3 runs 15 amino acids, cysteine and phenylalanine included. Only the protein is on record. Beyond this particular receptor, the publication reports: Although both stem-like subsets shared clonotypes with effector memory cells, the overlap between TSTEM and TPEX repertoires was minimal, suggesting distinct antigen spectra for the TSTEM and TPEX subsets. Based on Chao1 estimates, TSTEM subsets appeared to have greater repertoire diversity than TPEX subsets, which could potentially reflect a broader range of specificities. Sequencing was limited to TCRbeta chains, and the repertoire comparisons were based on about 6 donors analyzed with paired t-tests and Bonferroni correction. Similarly high normalized Shannon-Wiener diversity was shown by TSTEM and TPEX subsets, whereas comparatively lower diversity was seen in effector memory subsets.

The sequence came from a human donor in good health. Material: CD8+ T cells from PBMCs. Here the chain combines TRBV5-1 and TRBJ1-5. The encoded CDR3 is CASRLGSYSNQPQHF.